One and the same sample provided the 3 T cell receptor beta chains below, sequenced in a study of early T cells in non-severe SARS-CoV-2 infection. TCRdb re-called the 5' RACE reads through MiXCR, storing one row per CDR3 protein. The sample lists around 39,000 distinct CDR3 sequences; about 8% were seen once. Source: whole blood, taken at baseline. The receptor set was obtained from an adult who was a healthcare worker with PCR-confirmed SARS-CoV-2 infection or an uninfected control (not recorded which).

In this sample, this clonotype turned up a few times. V is TRBV20-1 and J is TRBJ2-5; D is unresolved. With 5 bases removed from V and 5 bases from J, the gap between germline ends came to 18 bases. The CDR3 totals 14 residues. The germline V gene has CDR1 DFQATT and CDR2 SNEGSKA (reference sequence). Here the CDR3 reads CSALRLDKWETQYF. The CDR3 DNA is TGCAGTGCTCTCCGCCTAGACAAATGGGAGACCCAGTACTTC.

There are many counts of this clonotype. The gene calls are TRBV20-1 and TRBJ2-7; D might be TRBD1 or TRBD2, each matching 5 bases. The CDR3 has 12 amino acids. With 2 bases removed from V and 6 bases from J, the gap between germline ends came to 11 bases. Germline CDR1 DFQATT, CDR2 SNEGSKA (reference sequence). DNA of the CDR3: TGCAGTGCTAGATACCGAGGGACCGAGCAGTACTTC. Its translation: CSARYRGTEQYF.

This clonotype was observed a few times. The chain combines TRBV7-8 with TRBJ2-5, with a weak D call TRBD1 (6 bases). Between the trimmed V and J ends, which lost 4 bases and 0 bases, there was a span of 18 bases. The CDR3 spans 17 residues. Germline V lookup: CDR1 SGHVS, CDR2 FQNEAQ. The CDR3: CASSSDRTAMYQETQYF. The CDR3 DNA follows: TGTGCCAGCAGCTCCGATCGGACAGCGATGTACCAAGAGACCCAGTACTTC.